The source of this T cell receptor beta chain is a study of cytomegalovirus exposure and HLA in healthy donors. Broader study findings: An analysis done earlier found most TCR beta V segments productive about 87% or about 30% of the time. Later genetic work tied a missense DCLRE1C variant to beta-chain V and J trimming.

Primers for the PCR totalled 60 Vbeta and 13 Jbeta. The protocol was immunoSEQ multiplex PCR, while the TCRdb copy is restricted to in-frame clones and leaves out a portion. The sample lists fewer than 75,000 clones; roughly 80% were seen once. The V end was cut by 0 bases, the J end by 6 bases, with 19 bases between. CDR3 length: 17 residues. CDR1 and CDR2 from the germline V gene are SGDLS and YYNGEE. On this clone: Its matching antigen is unknown.

The origin of this receptor is a woman aged 25 to 39 in good health and CMV-seronegative. The sequenced sample consisted of PBMCs. The genes are TRBV9 and TRBJ2-1, with D possibly being TRBD2 (6 bases). CDR3 residues: CASSVGKGGHLFNEQFF. CDR3 bases: TGTGCCAGCAGCGTAGGGAAGGGAGGCCATTTGTTCAATGAGCAGTTCTTC.